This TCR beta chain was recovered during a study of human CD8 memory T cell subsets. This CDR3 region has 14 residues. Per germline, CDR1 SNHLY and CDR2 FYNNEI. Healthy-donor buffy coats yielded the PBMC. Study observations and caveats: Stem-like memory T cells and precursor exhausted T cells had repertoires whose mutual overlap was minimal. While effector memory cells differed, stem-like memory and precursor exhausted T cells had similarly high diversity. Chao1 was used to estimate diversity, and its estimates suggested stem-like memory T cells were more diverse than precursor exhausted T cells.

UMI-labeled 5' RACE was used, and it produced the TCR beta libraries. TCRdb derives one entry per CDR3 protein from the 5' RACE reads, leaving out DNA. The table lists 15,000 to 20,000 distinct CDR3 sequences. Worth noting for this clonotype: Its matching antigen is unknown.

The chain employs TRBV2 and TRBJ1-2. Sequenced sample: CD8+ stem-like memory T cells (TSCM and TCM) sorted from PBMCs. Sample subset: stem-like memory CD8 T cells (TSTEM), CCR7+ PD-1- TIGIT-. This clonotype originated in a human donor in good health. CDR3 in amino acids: CASSEQSDYYGYTF.